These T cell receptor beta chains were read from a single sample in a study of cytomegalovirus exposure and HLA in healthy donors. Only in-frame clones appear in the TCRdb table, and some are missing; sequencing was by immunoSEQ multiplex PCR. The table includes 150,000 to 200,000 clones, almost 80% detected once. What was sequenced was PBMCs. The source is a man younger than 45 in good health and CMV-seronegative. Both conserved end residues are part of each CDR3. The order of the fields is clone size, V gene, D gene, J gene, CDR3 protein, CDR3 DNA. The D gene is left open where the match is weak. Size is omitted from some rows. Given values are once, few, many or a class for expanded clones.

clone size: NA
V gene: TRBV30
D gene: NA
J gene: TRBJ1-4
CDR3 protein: CAWSVQGRGVEKLFF
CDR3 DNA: TGTGCCTGGAGTGTACAGGGAAGGGGTGTCGAAAAACTGTTTTTT

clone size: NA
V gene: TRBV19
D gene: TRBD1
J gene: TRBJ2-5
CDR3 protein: CASSLNRGLLETQYF
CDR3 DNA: TGTGCCAGTAGTTTAAACAGGGGGCTCTTGGAGACCCAGTACTTC

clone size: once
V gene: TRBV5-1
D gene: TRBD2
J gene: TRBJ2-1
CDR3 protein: CASSSFSGGRDNEQFF
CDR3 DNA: TGCGCCAGCAGCTCCTTTTCGGGGGGGCGAGACAATGAGCAGTTCTTC

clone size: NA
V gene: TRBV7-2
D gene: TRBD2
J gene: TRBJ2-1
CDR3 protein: CASRGSGLAGVSEQFF
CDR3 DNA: TGTGCCAGCAGGGGATCGGGACTAGCGGGAGTCAGTGAGCAGTTCTTC

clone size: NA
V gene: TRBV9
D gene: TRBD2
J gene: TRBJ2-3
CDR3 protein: CASSGPGTSGGATDTQYF
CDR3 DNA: TGTGCCAGCAGCGGTCCCGGGACTAGCGGGGGGGCTACAGATACGCAGTATTTT

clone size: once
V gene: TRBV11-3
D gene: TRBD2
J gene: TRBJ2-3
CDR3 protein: CASSPRTSGGSDTQYF
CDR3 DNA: TGTGCCAGCAGCCCAAGGACTAGCGGGGGCTCAGATACGCAGTATTTT

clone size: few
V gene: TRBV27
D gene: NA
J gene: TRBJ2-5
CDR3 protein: CASSKQDQETQYF
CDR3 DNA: TGTGCCAGCAGTAAACAAGATCAAGAGACCCAGTACTTC

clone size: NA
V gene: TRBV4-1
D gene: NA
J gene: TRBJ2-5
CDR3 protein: CASSQGGGGQETQYF
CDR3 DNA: TGCGCCAGCAGCCAAGGAGGGGGGGGCCAAGAGACCCAGTACTTC

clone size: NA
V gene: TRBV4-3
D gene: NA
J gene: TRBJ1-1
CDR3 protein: CASSQDSNPGHQNTEAFF
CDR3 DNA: TGCGCCAGCAGCCAAGATTCTAATCCGGGACATCAGAACACTGAAGCTTTCTTT

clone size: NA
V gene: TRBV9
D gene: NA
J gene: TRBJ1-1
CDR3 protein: CASSVGRENTEAFF
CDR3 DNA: TGTGCCAGCAGCGTGGGTCGGGAAAACACTGAAGCTTTCTTT